A selection of T cell receptor beta chains follows, all from one sample in a study of patients and donors after allogeneic stem cell transplantation. TCRdb independently ran MiXCR on the RT-PCR reads; one entry per CDR3 protein. The data hold 160,000 or so distinct CDR3 sequences, with 24% observed a single time. Sequencing was performed on blood, either unsorted or a sorted T cell fraction (not recorded which). Every receptor here comes from a human donor who was either an allogeneic HSCT recipient or a stem cell or donor lymphocyte infusion donor (not recorded which). It is not recorded whose cells these are; they may come from a transplant donor. Each CDR3 is given with its conserved first and last residue. A D gene is named only where the DNA matches it firmly. Clone size appears in some rows only: once, few, many, or a class for an expanded clone.

few TRBJ1-2 TRBD1 TRBV29-1 TGCAGCGTTGAAGATACGGACAGGAGAAGATATGGCTACACCTTC CSVEDTDRRRYGYTF
- TRBJ2-3 - TRBV5-5 TGTGCCAGCAGTCCGGCCGGGGGCACAGATACGCAGTATTTT CASSPAGGTDTQYF
- TRBJ1-5 - TRBV28 TGTGCCAGCAGTACTTGGTGGAGTCGCCAGCCCCAGCATTTT CASSTWWSRQPQHF
few TRBJ2-5 - TRBV5-1 TGCGCCAGCAGCTGGGACTCCGAGACCCAGTACTTC CASSWDSETQYF
- TRBJ1-2 - TRBV20-1 TGCAGTCTTAAGACGAACAGTAACTATGGCTACACCTTC CSLKTNSNYGYTF
- TRBJ1-5 - TRBV6-5 TGTGCCAGCAGGCCCGGACGGGACCTAGGGGGGAGTCAGCCCCAGCATTTT CASRPGRDLGGSQPQHF
many TRBJ1-1 - TRBV20-1 TGCAGTGCTTCACAGGGCCTGAACACTGAAGCTTTCTTT CSASQGLNTEAFF
- TRBJ2-6 - TRBV24-1 TGTGCCACCAGTGATTTGCGCGGGGCCAACGTCCTGACTTTC CATSDLRGANVLTF
- TRBJ2-7 - TRBV5-1 TGCGCCAGCAGCGCCAGGGGGGCTGGATCCTACGAGCAGTACTTC CASSARGAGSYEQYF
- TRBJ1-2 - TRBV20-1 TGCAGTGCTAGCAGCGGGGGCTTCTATGGCTACACCTTC CSASSGGFYGYTF
- TRBJ1-1 - TRBV3-1 TGTGCCAGCAGTTTCACAGGTCTACAGGGCATGAACACTGAAGCTTTCTTT CASSFTGLQGMNTEAFF
- TRBJ2-1 - TRBV5-6 TGTGCCAGCAGCTTGGAGCAGGGGATATACAATGAGCAGTTCTTC CASSLEQGIYNEQFF
- TRBJ2-2 TRBD2 TRBV9 TGTGCCAGCAGCGTAGAGCGGGGGGCCAGCGGGGAGCTGTTTTTT CASSVERGASGELFF
few TRBJ1-3 TRBD1 TRBV20-1 TGCAGTGCTAGCGGGACAGGGTACGGAAACACCATATATTTT CSASGTGYGNTIYF
few TRBJ2-7 - TRBV20-1 TGCAGTGCTAGTGGTCTAGCGGACAGCTCCTACGAGCAGTACTTC CSASGLADSSYEQYF
many TRBJ1-6 TRBD1 TRBV5-1 TGCGCCAGCAGAGACGGGACAGTAAATTCACCCCTCCACTTT CASRDGTVNSPLHF
- TRBJ1-1 - TRBV29-1 TGCAGCGTTAAGGGACGGATGAGCACTGAAGCTTTCTTT CSVKGRMSTEAFF
- TRBJ2-3 - TRBV6-5 TGTGCCAGCAGTTATTTGGAGGGAAGCACAGATACGCAGTATTTT CASSYLEGSTDTQYF
few TRBJ2-3 - TRBV7-2 TGTGCCAGCAGCTTCGGTCGGGTAGGACCGACGCAGTATTTT CASSFGRVGPTQYF
- TRBJ1-1 - TRBV6-5 TGTGCCAGCAGTTACTCGATCCCCGGGACCCTCGACCGAGCTTTCTTT CASSYSIPGTLDRAFF
many TRBJ1-2 - TRBV29-1 TGCAGCGTTGAAAGGGAGAGGTGGACAAACTATGGCTACACCTTC CSVERERWTNYGYTF
few TRBJ2-1 TRBD2 TRBV4-2 TGTGCCAGCAGCCAACAAACTACAGGGACTAGCGGATCCTACAATGAGCAGTTCTTC CASSQQTTGTSGSYNEQFF
- TRBJ2-6 - TRBV27 TGTGCCAGCAGTTTCCAGGGCCCTGGGGCCAACGTCCTGACTTTC CASSFQGPGANVLTF
few TRBJ1-1 - TRBV20-1 TGCAGTGCCTTCCTCGGACAGAGGAACACTGAAGCTTTCTTT CSAFLGQRNTEAFF
few TRBJ2-3 - TRBV12-3/TRBV12-4 TGTGCCACCCAGGATGTTACAGATACGCAGTATTTT CATQDVTDTQYF